These T cell receptor beta chains were read from a single sample in a study of blood T cells in healthy people across ages. TCRdb reprocessed the 5' RACE reads via MiXCR and lists one record per CDR3 protein. The profile shows 1.5 million to 2 million distinct CDR3 sequences, roughly 28% of them singletons. Sequenced input: blood. These receptor sequences come from a woman aged 25-40 years in good health. The CDR3 runs from the conserved cysteine through the conserved F or W. The D gene is left open where the match is weak. The size entry is marked missing in some rows and otherwise reads once, few, many or a size class.

j_call clone_size d_call v_call cdr3_nt cdr3_aa
TRBJ1-4 . . TRBV4-2 TGTGCCAGCAGCCAAGTGGCCGTCACAACTAATGAAAAACTGTTTTTT CASSQVAVTTNEKLFF
TRBJ2-1 . TRBD2 TRBV13 TGTGCCAGCAGCCAGACTAGCGGGGTAGACAATGAGCAGTTCTTC CASSQTSGVDNEQFF
TRBJ2-3 many . TRBV11-1 TGTGCCAGCAGCCCTGCCCTAGCTGGCACAGATACGCAGTATTTT CASSPALAGTDTQYF
TRBJ2-3 . TRBD1 TRBV3-1 TGTGCCAGCAGCTTTGGGACAGGGAGTGATACGCAGTATTTT CASSFGTGSDTQYF
TRBJ2-5 . . TRBV29-1 TGCAGCGTTATCAGGGGCGGGGAGACCCAGTACTTC CSVIRGGETQYF
TRBJ2-5 . . TRBV29-1 TGCAGCGCGGGGGTAGGGCTCCACCAAGAGACCCAGTACTTC CSAGVGLHQETQYF
TRBJ2-3 few . TRBV20-1 TGCAGTGCTAGAGATTCGGGAGATACGCAGTATTTT CSARDSGDTQYF
TRBJ2-1 few . TRBV5-1 TGCGCCAGCAGCAGCCTAGCAGGCAGGCCCTACAATGAGCAGTTCTTC CASSSLAGRPYNEQFF
TRBJ2-7 . TRBD2 TRBV7-9 TGTGCCAGCAGCCCTACCGGACTAGCGCCTGAGCAGTACTTC CASSPTGLAPEQYF
TRBJ1-1 . . TRBV12-3/TRBV12-4 TGTGCCAGCAGTTTATCCTTTGAAGCTTTCTTT CASSLSFEAFF
TRBJ2-2 . . TRBV15 TGTGCCACCAGCAGAGCCTCCGGGGAGCTGTTTTTT CATSRASGELFF
TRBJ2-7 many . TRBV15 TGTGCCACCAGCAGGGCCGGGACATCCTACTACGAGCAGTACTTC CATSRAGTSYYEQYF
TRBJ2-1 few TRBD1 TRBV10-3 TGTGCCATCAGTGAACCGGGACAGGGAGGCAATGAGCAGTTCTTC CAISEPGQGGNEQFF
TRBJ1-5 . . TRBV20-1 TGCAGTGCTAGAGAGGGCGGCGGGATATCACCCCAGCATTTT CSAREGGGISPQHF
TRBJ2-4 . . TRBV3-1 TGTGCCAGCAGCCAAGAGACTAGTCCAGGCAAAAACATTCAGTACTTC CASSQETSPGKNIQYF
TRBJ1-1 few . TRBV25-1 TGTGCCAGCAGTGAATCAGGGGACCTGAACACTGAAGCTTTCTTT CASSESGDLNTEAFF
TRBJ2-3 . TRBD2 TRBV12-3/TRBV12-4 TGTGCCAGCAGTTTAGCACTCGGCGGGGGGCACACAGATACGCAGTATTTT CASSLALGGGHTDTQYF